Listed below are T cell receptor beta chains from one sample, sequenced in a study of CD8 T cells in Susac syndrome. TCRdb passed the immunoSEQ multiplex PCR reads through MiXCR, listing each CDR3 protein once. The sample records 400,000 or so distinct CDR3 sequences, more than 70% being singletons. Sequenced sample: CD8+ T cells from PBMCs. These receptor sequences come from a human donor with multiple sclerosis. The CDR3 runs from the conserved cysteine through the conserved F or W. The D gene is left open where the match is weak. Not every row has a clone size; where given, it reads once, few, many or a size class.

v_call: TRBV19
clone_size: .
d_call: .
j_call: TRBJ2-1
cdr3_nt: TGTGCCAGTAGTGAATTCGGGACTGGATTTAACTACAATGAGCAGTTCTTC
cdr3_aa: CASSEFGTGFNYNEQFF

v_call: TRBV19
clone_size: .
d_call: TRBD2
j_call: TRBJ2-7
cdr3_nt: TGTGCCAGTAGTATAGAGGATAGCGGGAGCTACGAGCAGTACTTC
cdr3_aa: CASSIEDSGSYEQYF

v_call: TRBV4-1
clone_size: .
d_call: .
j_call: TRBJ1-5
cdr3_nt: TGCGCCAGCAGCCAAGAGTCAGGGGTTGGGCAGCCCCAGCATTTT
cdr3_aa: CASSQESGVGQPQHF

v_call: TRBV28
clone_size: .
d_call: .
j_call: TRBJ2-1
cdr3_nt: TGTGCCAGCATTGAAGCTCTGGGGACGAGCTCCTACAATGAGCAGTTCTTC
cdr3_aa: CASIEALGTSSYNEQFF

v_call: TRBV19
clone_size: once
d_call: .
j_call: TRBJ2-7
cdr3_nt: TGTGCCAGTAGTAATGGAGGGGACGGCTACGAGCAGTACTTC
cdr3_aa: CASSNGGDGYEQYF

v_call: TRBV5-1
clone_size: .
d_call: TRBD1
j_call: TRBJ1-2
cdr3_nt: TGCGCCAGCCGACCCCGAACGGCGGGACAGGGGGTCTATGGCTACACCTTC
cdr3_aa: CASRPRTAGQGVYGYTF

v_call: TRBV1
clone_size: .
d_call: .
j_call: TRBJ1-5
cdr3_nt: TGCACCAGCAGCCAAGGGTCTGCCCGGTTCAATCAGCCCCAGCATTTT
cdr3_aa: CTSSQGSARFNQPQHF

v_call: TRBV10-3
clone_size: once
d_call: TRBD2
j_call: TRBJ2-3
cdr3_nt: TGTGCCATACAGCGGGGGATAAGCACAGATACGCAGTATTTT
cdr3_aa: CAIQRGISTDTQYF

v_call: TRBV11-3
clone_size: .
d_call: .
j_call: TRBJ1-1
cdr3_nt: TGTGCCAGCAGCTTTACCAGGGGCACTGAAGCTTTCTTT
cdr3_aa: CASSFTRGTEAFF

v_call: TRBV27
clone_size: .
d_call: .
j_call: TRBJ2-1
cdr3_nt: TGTGCCAGCAGTTTCGGAGTGGGAGATGCTAGCAATGAGCAGTTCTTC
cdr3_aa: CASSFGVGDASNEQFF

v_call: TRBV7-9
clone_size: .
d_call: .
j_call: TRBJ2-1
cdr3_nt: TGTGCCAGCAGCTTAGAGGGGTTCGACAATGAGCAGTTCTTC
cdr3_aa: CASSLEGFDNEQFF

v_call: TRBV29-1
clone_size: .
d_call: .
j_call: TRBJ1-2
cdr3_nt: TGCAGCGTTGAAACGGGTCTCGGGGCCTCTGGCTATGGCTACACCTTC
cdr3_aa: CSVETGLGASGYGYTF

v_call: TRBV7-6
clone_size: .
d_call: TRBD2
j_call: TRBJ2-1
cdr3_nt: TGTGCCAGCAGCTCCGGACTAGCGGGGGGGTATGAGCAGTTCTTC
cdr3_aa: CASSSGLAGGYEQFF

v_call: TRBV7-9
clone_size: .
d_call: .
j_call: TRBJ1-1
cdr3_nt: TGTGCCAGCAGTCTCGGGTTCACTGAAGCTTTCTTT
cdr3_aa: CASSLGFTEAFF

v_call: TRBV27
clone_size: once
d_call: TRBD1
j_call: TRBJ2-7
cdr3_nt: TGTGCCAGCCGCCCCCCTGGACAGGGAGCCTACGAGCAGTACTTC
cdr3_aa: CASRPPGQGAYEQYF

v_call: TRBV27
clone_size: few
d_call: .
j_call: TRBJ2-1
cdr3_nt: TGTGCCAGCAGTTTAGACGGTGGTTCTTACAATGAGCAGTTCTTC
cdr3_aa: CASSLDGGSYNEQFF

v_call: TRBV10-1
clone_size: .
d_call: .
j_call: TRBJ2-2
cdr3_nt: TGCGCCAGCAGTGAGTCGACACTCCCCGGGGAGCTGTTTTTT
cdr3_aa: CASSESTLPGELFF

v_call: TRBV4-1
clone_size: .
d_call: .
j_call: TRBJ1-1
cdr3_nt: TGCGCCAGCAGCCAATTCGGGGCTTTAACTGAAGCTTTCTTT
cdr3_aa: CASSQFGALTEAFF

v_call: TRBV7-9
clone_size: .
d_call: TRBD2
j_call: TRBJ2-7
cdr3_nt: TGTGCCAGCAGCTTCGGTGGATCAGGGAGAGCGGGGTCTGTCTACGAGCAGTACTTC
cdr3_aa: CASSFGGSGRAGSVYEQYF

v_call: TRBV5-5
clone_size: .
d_call: .
j_call: TRBJ1-1
cdr3_nt: TGTGCCAGCAGTCTTGTGTCAGAAGAAGCTTTCTTT
cdr3_aa: CASSLVSEEAFF

v_call: TRBV3-1
clone_size: .
d_call: TRBD1
j_call: TRBJ2-3
cdr3_nt: TGTGCCAGCAGCCAAGATAGGGGGCCCATCCTCACAGATACGCAGTATTTT
cdr3_aa: CASSQDRGPILTDTQYF

v_call: TRBV20-1
clone_size: few
d_call: .
j_call: TRBJ2-7
cdr3_nt: TGCAGTGCTAGAGATCTCGGACAGTCGCTCGACGAGCAGTACTTC
cdr3_aa: CSARDLGQSLDEQYF

v_call: TRBV6-5
clone_size: .
d_call: .
j_call: TRBJ2-3
cdr3_nt: TGTGCCAGCAGTTATGCACGGGATCTCGCAGATACGCAGTATTTT
cdr3_aa: CASSYARDLADTQYF

v_call: TRBV10-3
clone_size: .
d_call: TRBD1
j_call: TRBJ1-2
cdr3_nt: TGTGCCATCAGTGCAAGGACAGGAGACCTTTCGACTAACTATGGCTACACCTTC
cdr3_aa: CAISARTGDLSTNYGYTF

v_call: TRBV5-6
clone_size: .
d_call: TRBD1
j_call: TRBJ1-5
cdr3_nt: TGTGCCAGAAGCCTTTCTCCAGGGGGACATCAGCCCCAGCATTTT
cdr3_aa: CARSLSPGGHQPQHF

v_call: TRBV5-1
clone_size: .
d_call: .
j_call: TRBJ2-7
cdr3_nt: TGCGCCAGCAGAGGGTCAGGGAGTTTCTACGAGCAGTACTTC
cdr3_aa: CASRGSGSFYEQYF

v_call: TRBV4-1
clone_size: .
d_call: .
j_call: TRBJ2-7
cdr3_nt: TGCGCCAGCAGCCAAGTAAACGGGCCCTACGAGCAGTACTTC
cdr3_aa: CASSQVNGPYEQYF

v_call: TRBV6-1
clone_size: few
d_call: .
j_call: TRBJ1-1
cdr3_nt: TGTGCCAGCAGTGAAGGGCAGTCTGAAGCTTTCTTT
cdr3_aa: CASSEGQSEAFF

v_call: TRBV5-1
clone_size: .
d_call: .
j_call: TRBJ1-1
cdr3_nt: TGCGCCAGCAGCTTCGAGGTGATGAACACTGAAGCTTTCTTT
cdr3_aa: CASSFEVMNTEAFF

v_call: TRBV7-8
clone_size: .
d_call: .
j_call: TRBJ2-7
cdr3_nt: TGTGCCAGCAGCTTAGCGAACAGGGCCATCTACGAGCAGTACTTC
cdr3_aa: CASSLANRAIYEQYF

v_call: TRBV7-9
clone_size: .
d_call: .
j_call: TRBJ1-2
cdr3_nt: TGTGCCAGCAGCTCAGAGGGCAGTCCTATTCGCTACACCTTC
cdr3_aa: CASSSEGSPIRYTF

v_call: TRBV30
clone_size: .
d_call: .
j_call: TRBJ2-2
cdr3_nt: TGTGCCTGGAGTTTATGGGACAACTCGAACACCGGGGAGCTGTTTTTT
cdr3_aa: CAWSLWDNSNTGELFF

v_call: TRBV4-1
clone_size: .
d_call: .
j_call: TRBJ2-7
cdr3_nt: TGCGCCAGCAGCGCAGGGTTGGACTACGAGCAGTACTTC
cdr3_aa: CASSAGLDYEQYF

v_call: TRBV29-1
clone_size: once
d_call: .
j_call: TRBJ2-2
cdr3_nt: TGCAGCGTTTGGGACACCGGGGAGCTGTTTTTT
cdr3_aa: CSVWDTGELFF

v_call: TRBV10-3
clone_size: .
d_call: .
j_call: TRBJ2-7
cdr3_nt: TGTGCCATCAGTGCTAGCATGAGCTCCTACGAGCAGTACTTC
cdr3_aa: CAISASMSSYEQYF

v_call: TRBV20-1
clone_size: once
d_call: TRBD1
j_call: TRBJ2-4
cdr3_nt: TGCAGTGCTAGAGATAGAGACAGGGTAGCCAACATTCAGTACTTC
cdr3_aa: CSARDRDRVANIQYF

v_call: TRBV9
clone_size: .
d_call: TRBD2
j_call: TRBJ2-3
cdr3_nt: TGTGCCAGCAGCGTGGCCGGACTAGCTCGCACAGATACGCAGTATTTT
cdr3_aa: CASSVAGLARTDTQYF

v_call: TRBV4-1
clone_size: .
d_call: .
j_call: TRBJ1-1
cdr3_nt: TGCGCCAGCAGCCAAGGGATCATGAACACTGAAGCTTTCTTT
cdr3_aa: CASSQGIMNTEAFF

v_call: TRBV27
clone_size: .
d_call: .
j_call: TRBJ1-5
cdr3_nt: TGTGCCAGCAGTTTATCGAGGTTCAGTCAGCCCCAGCATTTT
cdr3_aa: CASSLSRFSQPQHF

v_call: TRBV7-8
clone_size: .
d_call: .
j_call: TRBJ1-5
cdr3_nt: TGTGCCAGCAGCCCCGGGGGCATGGTATATAGCAATCAGCCCCAGCATTTT
cdr3_aa: CASSPGGMVYSNQPQHF

v_call: TRBV7-9
clone_size: .
d_call: .
j_call: TRBJ1-1
cdr3_nt: TGTGCCAGCACCACGGGGGGGAATGAAGCTTTCTTT
cdr3_aa: CASTTGGNEAFF

v_call: TRBV12-3/TRBV12-4
clone_size: once
d_call: .
j_call: TRBJ1-2
cdr3_nt: TGTGCCAGCAGTTTAGACCCGCCCGGGCGCTATGGCTACACCTTC
cdr3_aa: CASSLDPPGRYGYTF

v_call: TRBV27
clone_size: few
d_call: TRBD1
j_call: TRBJ2-7
cdr3_nt: TGTGCCAGCAGTCGCGGGACAGGCTACGAGCAGTACTTC
cdr3_aa: CASSRGTGYEQYF

v_call: TRBV19
clone_size: .
d_call: .
j_call: TRBJ1-5
cdr3_nt: TGTGCCAGTAGTATGGCGTATAATCAGCCCCAGCATTTT
cdr3_aa: CASSMAYNQPQHF

v_call: TRBV14
clone_size: once
d_call: .
j_call: TRBJ2-1
cdr3_nt: TGTGCCAGCAGCCAAGTTGGCGGGCTCTCCTACAATGAGCAGTTCTTC
cdr3_aa: CASSQVGGLSYNEQFF

v_call: TRBV6-5
clone_size: .
d_call: .
j_call: TRBJ1-5
cdr3_nt: TGTGCCAGCAGTTACTCGGGGGGGAATCAGCCCCAGCATTTT
cdr3_aa: CASSYSGGNQPQHF

v_call: TRBV2
clone_size: .
d_call: .
j_call: TRBJ1-1
cdr3_nt: TGTGCCACCCAGCCCCCGGGTGAGAACACTGAAGCTTTCTTT
cdr3_aa: CATQPPGENTEAFF

v_call: TRBV4-1
clone_size: .
d_call: TRBD1
j_call: TRBJ2-2
cdr3_nt: TGCGCCAGCAGCACCGGGACAGGGGGCACCGGGGAGCTGTTTTTT
cdr3_aa: CASSTGTGGTGELFF

v_call: TRBV19
clone_size: .
d_call: .
j_call: TRBJ1-5
cdr3_nt: TGTGCCAGTCAGGGTGTCGATCAGCCCCAGCATTTT
cdr3_aa: CASQGVDQPQHF

v_call: TRBV7-9
clone_size: .
d_call: .
j_call: TRBJ1-2
cdr3_nt: TGTGCCAGCAGCTTGCGGTTTGGGGCAGGGGGCTACACCTTC
cdr3_aa: CASSLRFGAGGYTF

v_call: TRBV13
clone_size: once
d_call: TRBD2
j_call: TRBJ2-1
cdr3_nt: TGTGCCAGCAGCTCCGGACTAGCCTACTACAATGAGCAGTTCTTC
cdr3_aa: CASSSGLAYYNEQFF

v_call: TRBV6-5
clone_size: few
d_call: TRBD1
j_call: TRBJ2-7
cdr3_nt: TGTGCCAGCAGTCGAACGGGACAGGGGAACGAGCAGTACTTC
cdr3_aa: CASSRTGQGNEQYF

v_call: TRBV4-1
clone_size: .
d_call: TRBD1
j_call: TRBJ2-7
cdr3_nt: TGCGCCAGCAGCCAGAATGCCGGGACAGAACCCTACGAGCAGTACTTC
cdr3_aa: CASSQNAGTEPYEQYF

v_call: TRBV6-5
clone_size: .
d_call: .
j_call: TRBJ1-1
cdr3_nt: TGTGCCAGCAGTCGCGGACAGTTCGGGACCACTGAAGCTTTCTTT
cdr3_aa: CASSRGQFGTTEAFF

v_call: TRBV12-3/TRBV12-4
clone_size: .
d_call: TRBD2
j_call: TRBJ2-5
cdr3_nt: TGTGCCAGCAGCGACGGGGTAGCGGGGGGGGAGACCCAGTACTTC
cdr3_aa: CASSDGVAGGETQYF

v_call: TRBV27
clone_size: .
d_call: TRBD1
j_call: TRBJ1-2
cdr3_nt: TGTGCCAGCAGTCCGAACAGACAGGGTCTAAGTGGCTACACCTTC
cdr3_aa: CASSPNRQGLSGYTF

v_call: TRBV6-2/TRBV6-3
clone_size: .
d_call: .
j_call: TRBJ1-1
cdr3_nt: TGTGCCAGCAGGGGACTGCTGATGAACACTGAAGCTTTCTTT
cdr3_aa: CASRGLLMNTEAFF